This T cell receptor (beta chain) emerged from a study of human T cells and chemical hapten exposure. The germline CDR1 and CDR2 sequences are DFQATT and SNEGSKA (reference sequence). V was cut by 1 base and J by 2 bases, with 22 bases left in between. The CDR3 is made up of 18 amino acids. Time point of the sample: patch test 1, 2 weeks after DPC sensitization. The treatment: therapeutic diphenylcyclopropenone sensitization with weekly scalp DPC. TCRdb re-derived calls from the RACE reads in MiXCR, one entry per CDR3 protein. The repertoire holds fewer than 95,000 distinct CDR3 sequences, with over 9.5% as singletons. This clonotype was counted ten times or more.

The V call is TRBV20-1, the J call TRBJ2-3; possible D gene TRBD2, 7 bases. The TCR was taken from a man aged 35-49 years with alopecia areata. Some clones in this sample may be carry-over from other donors' samples. The starting material was whole blood, obtained in connection with sensitization to the hapten diphenylcyclopropenone (DPC). CDR3 in amino acids: CSARALRGASATTDTQYF. The CDR3 coding sequence is TGCAGTGCTAGAGCCCTTCGGGGGGCTAGCGCCACCACAGATACGCAGTATTTT.